The present T cell receptor beta chain was sequenced within a study of shared clonotypes between healthy human individuals. Overall study: Samples came from a couple of female and a few male donors aged 18 to 49. CD4 naive cells filled three plates per donor, CD4 memory three, CD8 naive two and CD8 memory one.

The donor population consisted of healthy HIV-negative adults with no recent acute infections or vaccinations. Using around 200 ng DNA, around 30,000 T cell genomes, the sorted-subset replicate PCRs were run. Profiling relied on immunoSEQ multiplex PCR, and the TCRdb table lists in-frame clones only, not all of them. This repertoire shows around 2,000,000 clones, roughly 95% found once; its top ten account for 0.13%. The germline V gene encodes CDR1 ENHRY and CDR2 SYGVKD. The CDR3 is 15 residues long. V lost 0 bases, J lost 10 bases, and 8 bases stayed unmatched. What was sequenced was naive CD4+ T cells sorted from blood. Stated subset: CD45RA+ positively selected. This sequence originates from a man younger than 35 in good health. This chain joins TRBV10-3 and TRBJ2-1; 8 bases match TRBD2. The CDR3 DNA follows: TGTGCCATCAGTGAGTCGACGAGCGGGGGTCAGGAGCAGTTCTTC. This encodes CAISESTSGGQEQFF.